This T cell receptor (beta chain) emerged from a study of T cells after yellow fever vaccination. The ends were cut back, 4 bases at V and 6 bases at J, with 29 bases in the middle. Germline CDR1 and CDR2: SGHRS and YFSETQ. The CDR3 length is 19 residues. Study-level findings and limits: Within FACS-sorted repertoires, abundant clonotypes contaminating from the bulk population could be present. Booster samples showed a return of most primary-vaccination clones (under 98% CD4, about 85% CD8). Of the clonotypes, a small share occurred in both CD4 and CD8 compartments.

5'RACE template switching produced TCR cDNA carrying a universal primer site and UMIs. TCRdb called the 5' RACE reads again in MiXCR, with one record for every CDR3 protein. The data contain some 120,000 distinct CDR3 sequences, more than 7.5% of them seen just once; the ten biggest clones take up about 40%. This clonotype has more than one count but fewer than ten. Antigen: not known. The sequences come from CD8+ T cells sorted from PBMCs, collected on the day of the yellow fever booster vaccination. The chain employs TRBV5-1 and TRBJ2-4; D might be TRBD1 (6 bases). The clonotype was recovered from a man between 18 and 35 years old who received the YFV17D yellow fever vaccine. The CDR3: CASSQSAVGNRVISNIQYF. Here the CDR3 DNA reads TGCGCCAGCAGCCAAAGCGCCGTTGGTAACAGGGTTATCTCAAACATTCAGTACTTC.